The 17 T cell receptor beta chains in this list originate from one sample, sequenced in a study of cytomegalovirus exposure and HLA in healthy donors. Primers for the PCR totalled 60 Vbeta and 13 Jbeta. This table comes from immunoSEQ multiplex PCR, and its TCRdb copy is limited to in-frame clones, with some not included. The sample yields 150,000 to 200,000 clones, around 90% seen once. The sequenced sample was PBMCs. The origin of the receptors is a woman under 30 in good health and CMV-seronegative.

This chain connects TRBV2 to TRBJ1-6; D gene unclear. The CDR3 is 12 amino acids. Between the trimmed V and J ends, which lost 4 bases and 10 bases, there was a span of 8 bases. Germline lookup yields CDR1 SNHLY and CDR2 FYNNEI. The CDR3 bases are TGTGCCAGCAGTGTGAGCCCGTCACCCCTCCACTTT. Protein product: CASSVSPSPLHF.

V is TRBV2 and J is TRBJ1-5, with TRBD1 as a possible D gene (5 bases). This CDR3 spans 15 amino acids. V was cut by 6 bases and J by 2 bases, with 14 bases left in between. CDR1 is SNHLY and CDR2 is FYNNEI in the germline V gene. CDR3 in amino acids: CASSIQGRGNQPQHF. In DNA form, the CDR3 reads TGTGCCAGCAGCATTCAGGGTAGGGGCAATCAGCCCCAGCATTTT.

The rearrangement links TRBV30 to TRBJ1-4, with a possible D match to TRBD1 (6 bases). Germline values: CDR1 GTSNPN, CDR2 SVGIG (reference sequence). Deletions cut 0 bases from V and 4 bases from J, with 24 bases between. The CDR3 sequence is 19 residues long. The CDR3 coding sequence is TGTGCCTGGAGTGTAAAGGAGGGGGGGCAGGCGGGTCTTAATGAAAAACTGTTTTTT. Its translation: CAWSVKEGGQAGLNEKLFF.

This chain's CDR3 is CASSLVGSRGDTQYF. CDR3 nucleotide sequence: TGTGCCAGCAGCTTAGTGGGCTCTCGGGGAGATACGCAGTATTTT. V usage is TRBV11-2 and J usage is TRBJ2-3, with D possibly being TRBD2 (5 bases). Germline V gene sequence: CDR1 SGHAT, CDR2 FQNNGV. The CDR3 is 15 amino acids. V lost 1 base to trimming and J lost 5 bases, with 13 bases between them.

Remarks on this clone: The junction departs from germline at one end; a sequencing error may be responsible. In the same sample, other DNA sequences code for this CDR3. The CDR3, as DNA: TGCGCCACTCAGGGAAGGGGCACCGGGGAGCTGTTTTTT. This codes for CATQGRGTGELFF. This chain uses TRBV6-5 with TRBJ2-2, with TRBD1 as a possible D gene (5 bases). The CDR3 loop spans 13 amino acids. Germline CDR1 is MNHEY and CDR2 is SVGAGI.

This chain joins TRBV28 and TRBJ1-2; 7 nucleotides agree with TRBD1. V was clipped by 6 bases and J by 4 bases; unmatched bases: 14. The length of the CDR3 is 16 residues. Germline V lookup: CDR1 MDHEN, CDR2 SYDVKM. The CDR3 is CASSLTSPGGFYGYTF. The DNA for the CDR3 is TGTGCCAGCAGCCTTACATCTCCAGGGGGTTTCTATGGCTACACCTTC.

The chain carries TRBV30 and TRBJ2-5; maybe TRBD2 (5 bases). The J call is doubtful: the DNA matches TRBJ2-7 better. CDR3 length equals 13 residues. The germline V gene encodes CDR1 GTSNPN and CDR2 SVGIG (reference sequence). The CDR3 here is CAWSVRAGHEQYF. The CDR3 DNA follows: TGTGCCTGGAGTGTGAGGGCGGGCCACGAGCAGTACTTC.

V and J are TRBV7-2 and TRBJ2-7, with 16 positions matching TRBD2. V gave up 5 bases and J gave up 7 bases; unmatched junction bases: 14. This CDR3 contains 18 residues. From germline, CDR1 is SGHTA and CDR2 FQGNSA. The CDR3 DNA reads TGTGCCAGCAGCACTAATTCGGGACTAGCGGGGGGGAGGGGGGAGCAGTACTTC. It translates to CASSTNSGLAGGRGEQYF.

The chain uses TRBV2 and TRBJ2-5, with 15 bases identical to TRBD2. The CDR3 has 16 residues. Looked up from germline, CDR1 is SNHLY and CDR2 is FYNNEI. Trimming took 4 bases from V and 5 from J; bases not matched to a gene: 5. The CDR3 coding sequence is TGTGCCAGCAGTGGGGGACTAGCGGGGGGTTGGGAGACCCAGTACTTC. This gives the protein CASSGGLAGGWETQYF.

The chain employs TRBV25-1 and TRBJ2-1; 7 positions match TRBD1. After removal of 4 bases from V and 3 bases from J, the junction contained 3 bases not matched to a gene. Germline V gene data show CDR1 as MGHDK and CDR2 as SYGVNS. CDR3 length: 14 residues. The CDR3 DNA reads TGTGCCAGCAGTGGGCACAGGGGCTACAATGAGCAGTTCTTC. Encoded protein: CASSGHRGYNEQFF. Filled out from reference TRBV25-1 and TRBJ2-1, the complete variable domain reads EADIYQTPRYLVIGTGKKITLECSQTMGHDKMYWYQQDPGMELHLIHYSYGVNSTEKGDLSSESTVSRIRTEHFPLTLESARPSHTSQYLCASSGHRGYNEQFFGPGTRLTVL.

This rearrangement joins TRBV18 to TRBJ1-5, with D possibly matching TRBD1 (5 bases). The CDR3 length is 13 residues. Between the trimmed V and J ends, which lost 3 bases and 5 bases, there was a span of 8 bases. The germline V gene has CDR1 KGHSH and CDR2 LQKENI. The CDR3 protein is CASSPGQDQPQHF. As DNA, the CDR3 is TGTGCCAGCTCACCTGGACAAGATCAGCCCCAGCATTTT.

This chain joins TRBV11-2 and TRBJ1-3; TRBD1 agrees at 9 bases. Germline V lookup: CDR1 SGHAT, CDR2 FQNNGV. CDR3 length: 16 amino acids. V lost 4 bases to trimming and J lost 4 bases; unmatched junction nucleotides: 8. DNA for the CDR3: TGTGCCAGCAGCTCATTCCGGGACAGGGCCGGAAACACCATATATTTT. Translated: CASSSFRDRAGNTIYF. The whole variable domain, filled in from reference TRBV11-2 and TRBJ1-3, reads EAGVAQSPRYKIIEKRQSVAFWCNPISGHATLYWYQQILGQGPKLLIQFQNNGVVDDSQLPKDRFSAERLKGVDSTLKIQPAKLEDSAVYLCASSSFRDRAGNTIYFGEGSWLTVV.

The rearrangement links TRBV7-3 to TRBJ2-2; 12 bases map to TRBD2. Looked up from germline, CDR1 is SGHTA and CDR2 is FQGTGA. CDR3 length: 20 residues. V lost 4 bases and J lost 3; bases outside the gene matches: 15. The DNA of the CDR3 is TGTGCCAGCAGCTCACCCGGGACGGAGACTAGCGGGAGAGACACCGGGGAGCTGTTTTTT. Its translation is CASSSPGTETSGRDTGELFF.

CDR3 nucleotides: TGCGCCAGCAGCCGGGAAGTCAGGAGCTCCTACGAGCAGTACTTC. The encoded protein is CASSREVRSSYEQYF. The chain links TRBV5-1 to TRBJ2-7, with a tentative D call TRBD2 (5 bases). CDR3 length: 15 amino acids. CDR1 and CDR2 (germline): SGHRS, YFSETQ. Trimming removed 4 bases at V and 0 bases at J, with 14 bases between.

This chain links TRBV4-1 with TRBJ2-5; TRBD2 might be the D (6 bases). The CDR3 spans 16 residues. V lost 4 bases and J lost 1, with 16 bases in between. CDR1 and CDR2 from the germline V gene are MGHRA and YSYEKL. DNA for the CDR3: TGCGCCAGCAGCCCCCTCATAGCGGCCTCCCAAGAGACCCAGTACTTC. This translates into CASSPLIAASQETQYF.

To note about this clone: An end of the junction does not agree with germline; a read error may underlie this. The genes are TRBV2 and TRBJ1-1; possible D gene TRBD1, 6 bases. CDR3 length: 10 amino acids. Germline CDR1 SNHLY, CDR2 FYNNEI. The CDR3 nucleotides are TGTGCCAGCAGCGAGGAACAGGGTTCTTTT. This translates into CASSEEQGSF.

The chain couples TRBV30 to TRBJ2-1; D is perhaps TRBD1 (8 bases). Per germline, CDR1 GTSNPN and CDR2 SVGIG (reference sequence). V lost 0 bases and J lost 14, with 20 bases in between. This CDR3 is built from 14 residues. As DNA, the CDR3 is TGTGCCTGGAGTGTAAGGGGGGGACAGGTCCCAAAGTTCTTC. This sequence encodes CAWSVRGGQVPKFF.